This T cell receptor (beta chain) was obtained from a study of post-analysis software for immune sequencing data. Study findings and constraints: Significantly decreased normalized Chao1 diversity was recorded for multiple sclerosis patients relative to controls. There were roughly five TRBV segments more frequent in patients than controls, and TRBV5-6, TRBV5-1 and TRBV20-1 were among them.

The TCR beta cDNA libraries carried unique molecular identifiers. TCRdb reprocessed the PCR reads with MiXCR, giving one entry per CDR3 protein. The sample has hundreds of thousands of distinct CDR3 sequences, roughly three fifths seen once. In its sample, this clonotype was seen once. Its antigen is as yet unknown. Trimming removed 1 base from V and 5 bases from J, with 8 bases in between. In germline, CDR1 is MNHNS, CDR2 SASEGT. This CDR3 contains 14 residues. The sample comprised blood. The origin of this receptor is a girl aged 2-10 years with multiple sclerosis. V gene TRBV6-1 combines with J gene TRBJ2-2, with unresolved D. CDR3 in DNA: TGTGCCAGCAGTGAAGTACGTGGTACCGGGGAGCTGTTTTTT. The encoded protein is CASSEVRGTGELFF.